These T cell receptor beta chains were read from a single sample in a study of HIV-infected patients and healthy controls. TCRdb reprocessed the 5' RACE reads with MiXCR, giving one entry per CDR3 protein. This table has approximately 3,200 distinct CDR3 sequences, roughly 20% appearing once. This specimen was blood, taken before antiretroviral therapy. The receptors derive from an adult with HIV infection. The CDR3 runs from the conserved cysteine through the conserved F or W. D genes are given only for firm matches. Where a row states a size, it is once, few, many or the class of an expanded clone; other rows omit it.

>medium-sized|TRBV12-3/TRBV12-4|.|TRBJ1-2
CASSRGVPNPNYGYTF
TGTGCCAGCAGCCGGGGGGTGCCCAACCCTAACTATGGCTACACCTTC
>few|TRBV25-1|TRBD1|TRBJ1-1
CASRKPGGKTEAFF
TGTGCCAGCAGGAAACCAGGGGGCAAGACTGAAGCTTTCTTT
>few|TRBV29-1|.|TRBJ2-1
CSVEQDPGPYNEQFF
TGCAGCGTTGAACAAGACCCAGGGCCCTACAATGAGCAGTTCTTC
>.|TRBV7-9|.|TRBJ1-3
CASRSQASSGNTIYF
TGTGCCAGCAGATCGCAGGCGAGCTCTGGAAACACCATATATTTT
>.|TRBV19|.|TRBJ2-3
CASSILDSTDTQYF
TGTGCCAGTAGTATTTTGGACAGCACAGATACGCAGTATTTT
>medium-sized|TRBV6-1|.|TRBJ2-3
CASRGPDPTDTQYF
TGTGCCAGCAGGGGACCGGATCCCACAGATACGCAGTATTTT
>.|TRBV6-6|.|TRBJ2-5
CASSLTPTGPEETQYF
TGTGCCAGCAGTTTAACTCCGACAGGCCCCGAGGAGACCCAGTACTTC
>.|TRBV4-3|.|TRBJ1-2
CASSQELDSYGYTF
TGCGCCAGCAGCCAAGAACTAGACAGCTATGGCTACACCTTC
>.|TRBV2|.|TRBJ2-1
CASSVADFSYNEQFF
TGTGCCAGCAGTGTGGCGGATTTCTCCTACAATGAGCAGTTCTTC
>medium-sized|TRBV3-1|.|TRBJ1-2
CASGPLGAYGYTF
TGTGCCAGCGGCCCTTTGGGAGCCTATGGCTACACCTTC
>medium-sized|TRBV7-3|.|TRBJ2-3
CASSPGFAGAEGDTQYF
TGTGCCAGCAGCCCCGGGTTTGCGGGGGCCGAAGGGGATACGCAGTATTTT
>medium-sized|TRBV3-1|.|TRBJ1-5
CASSQGGGGNQPQHF
TGTGCCAGCAGCCAAGGGGGCGGGGGCAATCAGCCCCAGCATTTT
>few|TRBV6-5|TRBD1|TRBJ2-2
CASSYSGLTGGDAGELFF
TGTGCCAGCAGTTACTCGGGGCTGACAGGGGGCGACGCCGGGGAGCTGTTTTTT
>medium-sized|TRBV11-2|.|TRBJ1-6
CASSPESSYNSPLHF
TGTGCCAGCAGCCCTGAAAGCTCCTATAATTCACCCCTCCACTTT
>medium-sized|TRBV20-1|TRBD2|TRBJ2-1
CSATSWGLAGDNEQFF
TGCAGTGCTACTTCCTGGGGGCTAGCGGGGGACAATGAGCAGTTCTTC
>few|TRBV7-9|.|TRBJ1-4
CASSPPFEKLFF
TGTGCCAGCAGCCCCCCTTTTGAAAAACTGTTTTTT
>medium-sized|TRBV7-9|TRBD1|TRBJ1-1
CASKVGPGQDEAFF
TGTGCCAGCAAAGTAGGCCCGGGACAGGATGAAGCTTTCTTT
>.|TRBV20-1|TRBD2|TRBJ2-5
CSARASGAIQETQYF
TGCAGTGCTAGGGCCAGCGGGGCCATCCAAGAGACCCAGTACTTC
>medium-sized|TRBV6-1|.|TRBJ1-5
CASSDPISGQPQHF
TGTGCCAGCAGTGACCCCATTTCGGGCCAGCCCCAGCATTTT
>medium-sized|TRBV27|.|TRBJ2-3
CAITEPRADTQYF
TGTGCCATCACGGAGCCCCGGGCAGATACGCAGTATTTT
>.|TRBV7-6|.|TRBJ2-3
CASSLGNTQYF
TGTGCCAGCAGCCTCGGCAATACGCAGTATTTT
>.|TRBV19|TRBD1|TRBJ2-6
CASRTGGGAGANVLTF
TGTGCCAGTAGGACAGGGGGGGGAGCTGGGGCCAACGTCCTGACTTTC
>few|TRBV18|.|TRBJ2-2
CASSPEDDGTGELFF
TGTGCCAGCTCACCAGAAGACGATGGGACCGGGGAGCTGTTTTTT
>few|TRBV2|TRBD1|TRBJ1-1
CASARQGGPEAFF
TGTGCCAGCGCCCGACAGGGGGGCCCTGAAGCTTTCTTT
>.|TRBV18|TRBD2|TRBJ2-2
CASSRTSGTDTGELFF
TGTGCCAGCTCCCGAACTAGCGGGACTGACACCGGGGAGCTGTTTTTT
>few|TRBV7-9|TRBD1|TRBJ1-5
CASSLAGGGNQPQHF
TGTGCCAGCAGCTTAGCAGGGGGCGGTAATCAGCCCCAGCATTTT
>large|TRBV13|.|TRBJ2-7
CASSLGDLTPHEQYF
TGTGCCAGCAGCTTAGGAGATCTAACCCCCCACGAGCAGTACTTC
>few|TRBV19|.|TRBJ1-1
CASALGAAEAFF
TGTGCCAGCGCGCTGGGGGCAGCTGAAGCTTTCTTT
>few|TRBV12-3/TRBV12-4|.|TRBJ2-5
CASGQTQETQYF
TGTGCCAGCGGTCAGACACAAGAGACCCAGTACTTC
>medium-sized|TRBV12-3/TRBV12-4|TRBD2|TRBJ2-2
CASSSYSGGSVGELFF
TGTGCCAGCAGTTCCTATAGCGGGGGGTCAGTCGGGGAGCTGTTTTTT
>medium-sized|TRBV6-5|TRBD1|TRBJ1-1
CASSQQGTAEAFF
TGTGCCAGCAGCCAACAGGGGACCGCTGAAGCTTTCTTT
>medium-sized|TRBV25-1|.|TRBJ1-2
CASSVGPSLYGYTF
TGTGCCAGCAGTGTCGGCCCCTCCCTCTATGGCTACACCTTC
>medium-sized|TRBV6-5|TRBD1|TRBJ2-7
CASKSRGKVEQYF
TGTGCCAGCAAGTCCAGGGGGAAAGTCGAGCAGTACTTC
>medium-sized|TRBV11-3|.|TRBJ2-1
CANTPGLSYNEQFF
TGTGCCAATACCCCAGGGCTTTCCTACAATGAGCAGTTCTTC
>.|TRBV11-2|TRBD1|TRBJ2-7
CASSPQAWTGVNYEQYF
TGTGCCAGCAGCCCCCAGGCCTGGACAGGGGTAAACTACGAGCAGTACTTC
>medium-sized|TRBV19|TRBD1|TRBJ1-5
CASSGTGIGPQHF
TGTGCCAGTAGTGGGACAGGGATCGGGCCCCAGCATTTT
>.|TRBV7-9|.|TRBJ1-1
CASSLKAWGTEAFF
TGTGCCAGCAGCTTAAAGGCGTGGGGCACTGAAGCTTTCTTT
>.|TRBV20-1|.|TRBJ2-2
CSARDWTTNTGELFF
TGCAGTGCTAGAGATTGGACTACGAACACCGGGGAGCTGTTTTTT
>.|TRBV7-8|.|TRBJ2-2
CASSFRAANTGELFF
TGTGCCAGCAGCTTTCGGGCAGCGAACACCGGGGAGCTGTTTTTT
>.|TRBV6-6|TRBD1|TRBJ2-2
CASRDRGVWELFF
TGTGCCAGCAGGGACAGGGGTGTCTGGGAGCTGTTTTTT
>few|TRBV5-1|.|TRBJ2-3
CASSGGRESDTQYF
TGCGCCAGCTCAGGCGGCAGGGAATCAGATACGCAGTATTTT
>few|TRBV7-9|.|TRBJ2-3
CASRAGTDTQYF
TGTGCCAGCAGGGCCGGGACAGATACGCAGTATTTT
>few|TRBV6-5|.|TRBJ1-2
CASRENSVGGGYTF
TGTGCCAGCCGAGAAAATAGCGTCGGGGGGGGCTACACCTTC
>.|TRBV6-2/TRBV6-3|.|TRBJ2-3
CACSTEGTPTDTQYF
TGTGCCTGCTCGACGGAAGGAACCCCTACAGATACGCAGTATTTT
>.|TRBV5-6|TRBD2|TRBJ2-1
CASSSLAGALEQFF
TGTGCCAGCAGCTCCTTAGCGGGGGCCCTTGAGCAGTTCTTC
>.|TRBV18|.|TRBJ1-5
CASSPGDQPQHF
TGTGCCAGCTCACCCGGGGATCAGCCCCAGCATTTT
>medium-sized|TRBV25-1|.|TRBJ2-7
CASSFGNEQYF
TGTGCCAGCAGTTTCGGGAACGAGCAGTACTTC
>.|TRBV20-1|.|TRBJ2-3
CSATSVTGTDTQYF
TGCAGTGCTACTAGCGTCACTGGCACAGATACGCAGTATTTT
>.|TRBV5-1|TRBD2|TRBJ2-5
CASSFGPSRGYKETQYF
TGCGCCAGCAGCTTTGGTCCCTCGCGGGGGTACAAAGAGACCCAGTACTTC
>few|TRBV4-2|TRBD2|TRBJ2-2
CASSQGLAGADTGELFF
TGTGCCAGCAGCCAAGGGCTAGCGGGGGCCGACACCGGGGAGCTGTTTTTT
>medium-sized|TRBV16|TRBD2|TRBJ2-1
CASSQVSGGKFF
TGTGCCAGCAGCCAGGTCAGCGGGGGAAAGTTCTTC
>.|TRBV9|TRBD2|TRBJ2-3
CASSVGTSGGASDTQYF
TGTGCCAGCAGCGTGGGGACTAGCGGGGGGGCCTCAGATACGCAGTATTTT
>medium-sized|TRBV2|.|TRBJ1-2
CASSVGGADGYTF
TGTGCCAGCAGTGTTGGGGGCGCGGATGGCTACACCTTC
>.|TRBV5-1|TRBD2|TRBJ2-1
CASSLDSGVGGKQFF
TGCGCCAGCAGCTTGGACAGCGGGGTTGGGGGGAAGCAGTTCTTC
>.|TRBV6-1|.|TRBJ2-7
CASSEGGSVSYEQYF
TGTGCCAGCAGTGAAGGGGGGTCCGTCTCCTACGAGCAGTACTTC